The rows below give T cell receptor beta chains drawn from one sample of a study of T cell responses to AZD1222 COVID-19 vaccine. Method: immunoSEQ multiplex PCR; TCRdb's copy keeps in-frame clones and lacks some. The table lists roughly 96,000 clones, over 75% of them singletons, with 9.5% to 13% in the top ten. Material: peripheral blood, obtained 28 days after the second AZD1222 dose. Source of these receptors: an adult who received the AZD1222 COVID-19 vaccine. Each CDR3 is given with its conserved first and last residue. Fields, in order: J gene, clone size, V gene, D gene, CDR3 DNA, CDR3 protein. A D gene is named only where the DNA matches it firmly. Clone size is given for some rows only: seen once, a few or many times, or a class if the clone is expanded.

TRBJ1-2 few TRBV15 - TGTGCCACCAGCAGATATCTAACGGGGGCCCTTGAAGGCTATGGCTACACCTTC CATSRYLTGALEGYGYTF
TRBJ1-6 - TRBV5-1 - TGCGCCAGCAGCTTGGAGAGCTCCTATAATTCACCCCTCCACTTT CASSLESSYNSPLHF
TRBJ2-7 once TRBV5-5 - TGTGCCAGCAGCTTGGACCCTTCTTTAATGGACGAGCAGTACTTC CASSLDPSLMDEQYF
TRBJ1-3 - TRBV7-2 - TGTGCCAGCAGTTTGGGACTGGGGAGGGCTGGAAACACCATATATTTT CASSLGLGRAGNTIYF
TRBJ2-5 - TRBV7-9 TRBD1 TGTGCCAGCAGCCCCGGGACAGGGGGCCAAGAGACCCAGTACTTC CASSPGTGGQETQYF
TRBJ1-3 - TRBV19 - TGTGCCAGTAGTATAAGGTGGGACGGTGGAAACACCATATATTTT CASSIRWDGGNTIYF
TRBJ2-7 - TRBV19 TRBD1 TGTGCCAGTAGTGAGACAGGGGGCCTCGAGCAGTACTTC CASSETGGLEQYF
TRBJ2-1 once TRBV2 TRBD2 TGTGCCAGCATGGTGGGAGGGATAGGTGAGCAGTTCTTC CASMVGGIGEQFF
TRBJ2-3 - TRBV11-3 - TGTGCCAGCAGCTTTGGAGAAGGTACGCAGTATTTT CASSFGEGTQYF
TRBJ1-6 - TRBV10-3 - TGTGCCATCAGTGAGAGAGGGGGGGCTGGTTCACCCCTCCACTTT CAISERGGAGSPLHF
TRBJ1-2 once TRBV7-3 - TGTGCCAGCCAGAGGGATGGACCGCGTTTTCATAGCTACACCTTC CASQRDGPRFHSYTF
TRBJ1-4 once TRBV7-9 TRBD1 TGTGCCAGCAGCTTAGCGGACAGGGTTGGTGAAAAACTGTTTTTT CASSLADRVGEKLFF
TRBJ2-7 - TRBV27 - TGTGCCAGCACCCAACGAAGGGGGTCTCCCTACGAGCAGTACTTC CASTQRRGSPYEQYF
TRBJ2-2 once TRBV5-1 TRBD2 TGCGCCAGCAGTCCTAGCGGGGGGCTGCCCACCGGGGAGCTGTTTTTT CASSPSGGLPTGELFF
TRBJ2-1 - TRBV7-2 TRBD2 TGTGCCAGCAGCTTAGTCCCACCTAGCGGGAGTCATAGGGATGAGCAGTTCTTC CASSLVPPSGSHRDEQFF
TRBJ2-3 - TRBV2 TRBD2 TGTGCCAGCAGTGAAACGGGGGGGATATGGGAGGGCCGGAGCACAGATACGCAGTATTTT CASSETGGIWEGRSTDTQYF
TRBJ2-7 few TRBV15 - TGTGCCACCAGCAGGGACAACTCCTACGAGCAGTACTTC CATSRDNSYEQYF
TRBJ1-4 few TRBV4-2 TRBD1 TGTGCCAGCAGCCAAGTCGAGGGGGCTTCGGAAAAACTGTTTTTT CASSQVEGASEKLFF
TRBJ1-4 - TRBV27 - TGTGCCAGCAGTTTATTTACAGGACTTAATGAAAAACTGTTTTTT CASSLFTGLNEKLFF
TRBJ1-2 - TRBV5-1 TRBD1 TGCGCCAGCAGCTTAGATGGGACAGGGCCCTATGGCTACACCTTC CASSLDGTGPYGYTF
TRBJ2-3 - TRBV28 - TGTGCCAGCAGTCGAGGGGTCGCAGATACGCAGTATTTT CASSRGVADTQYF
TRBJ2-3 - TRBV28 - TGTGCCAGCAGCTCGATAGGGCCCCTTCTTACAGATACGCAGTATTTT CASSSIGPLLTDTQYF
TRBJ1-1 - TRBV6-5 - TGTGCCAGCAGTTTCCTGTTCGGTGGGCCCGTTGAAGCTTTCTTT CASSFLFGGPVEAFF
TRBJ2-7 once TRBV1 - TGCACCAGCAGCCAGCCCGGACAGGGGCCTCCCTACGAGCAGTACTTC CTSSQPGQGPPYEQYF
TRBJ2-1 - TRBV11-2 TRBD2 TGTGCCAGCCGCCCCACCGGGAGGGTTGTAAATGAGCAGTTCTTC CASRPTGRVVNEQFF
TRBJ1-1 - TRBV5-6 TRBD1 TGTGCCAGCAGCCCCGGACAGGTAGAAGCTTTCTTT CASSPGQVEAFF
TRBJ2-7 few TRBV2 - TGTGCCAGCAGGGGAAGAGTTGGGATCTACGAGCAGTACTTC CASRGRVGIYEQYF
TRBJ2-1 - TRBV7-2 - TGTGCCAGCAGCTTACGGGAACTAGTCCCCTACAATGAGCAGTTCTTC CASSLRELVPYNEQFF
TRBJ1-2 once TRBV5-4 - TGTGCCAGCAGCGTTGGATCAAAGGGGGGCTACACCTTC CASSVGSKGGYTF
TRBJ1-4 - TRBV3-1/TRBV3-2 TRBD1 TGTGCCAGCAGCCCGATCCGGGACAGCGCTATCCCCCTTAATGAAAAACTGTTTTTT CASSPIRDSAIPLNEKLFF
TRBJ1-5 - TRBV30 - TGTGCCTGGAGTGTACAGGTAGAGGGGGCCCAGCATTTT CAWSVQVEGAQHF
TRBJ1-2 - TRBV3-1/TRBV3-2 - TGTGCCAGCAGCCAAAGGTATGGCTACACCTTC CASSQRYGYTF
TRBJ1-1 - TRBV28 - TGTGCCAGCAGCCTAGGCACTGAAGCTTTCTTT CASSLGTEAFF
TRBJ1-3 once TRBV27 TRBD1 TGTGCCAGCAGCCGACTCGGACAGGGAGAGTCTGGAAACACCATATATTTT CASSRLGQGESGNTIYF
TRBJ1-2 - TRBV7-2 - TGTGCCAGCAGCACCACGGGGGGATATGGCTACACCTTC CASSTTGGYGYTF
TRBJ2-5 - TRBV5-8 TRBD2 TGTGCCAGCAGCTTACGGCGCGGGGGGCGCGAGGAGACCCAGTACTTC CASSLRRGGREETQYF
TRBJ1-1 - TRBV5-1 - TGCGCCAGCAGCTTGACGTTGAACACTGAAGCTTTCTTT CASSLTLNTEAFF